This T cell receptor (beta chain) appears in the sequencing data of a study of metastatic and nonmetastatic thyroid tumors (dated by TCRdb to 2018 to 2021). General notes on the study: For patients with malignant and with benign thyroid disease, the researchers compared repertoires between peripheral blood samples and tumor or nodule tissue samples.

Measured from the cysteine to the phenylalanine, the CDR3 is 12 residues long. Just the 36-base CDR3 DNA is kept, in frame starting at base 1. The V and J ends are trimmed by 6 bases and 4 bases, leaving 7 bases between them. A note on this clone: The clone's antigen remains unknown. No much larger clonotype is one base removed from it; base qualities were not supplied.

None of the patients had been given any treatment before thyroid surgery. The study retrospectively analysed patient clinical samples collected from about 2012 to 2019 using T-cell receptor beta sequencing. Library creation used PCR. Sequenced on an Illumina HiSeq 4000. High-throughput sequencing was used to profile the TCR beta-chain CDR3 region of every patient. In the source study's methods: The researchers built a classifier to tell apart papillary thyroid cancer patients with distant metastasis, based on CDR3 differences among clinicopathological groups. To measure repertoire diversity the researchers used the Shannon index, while the Morisita-Horn index served to gauge how similar the tumor and blood repertoires were. TCRdb passed the public sequencing reads through fastp at Q25 and MiXCR, retaining productive beta sequences. The V and J calls reflect TCRdb's pipeline rather than the authors' work. This sample is represented by roughly 25,000 clones; roughly 13% of them were singletons. The ten largest clones add up to roughly 5.3% of the sample.

Findings and caveats that apply to the study as a whole: TCR beta diversity was reported as significantly higher in malignant tumors than in benign nodules, in both blood and tumor samples.

The TCR sequence derives from a female donor with papillary thyroid cancer or a benign thyroid nodule (not recorded which). Some clones in this sample may be carry-over from other donors' samples. Recombination linked TRBV12-3 or TRBV12-4 to TRBJ1-5, with the D gene call left open. Material: blood. The CDR3 reads CASSPGNQPQHF. The DNA sequence is TGTGCCAGCAGCCCGGGGAATCAGCCCCAGCATTTT.